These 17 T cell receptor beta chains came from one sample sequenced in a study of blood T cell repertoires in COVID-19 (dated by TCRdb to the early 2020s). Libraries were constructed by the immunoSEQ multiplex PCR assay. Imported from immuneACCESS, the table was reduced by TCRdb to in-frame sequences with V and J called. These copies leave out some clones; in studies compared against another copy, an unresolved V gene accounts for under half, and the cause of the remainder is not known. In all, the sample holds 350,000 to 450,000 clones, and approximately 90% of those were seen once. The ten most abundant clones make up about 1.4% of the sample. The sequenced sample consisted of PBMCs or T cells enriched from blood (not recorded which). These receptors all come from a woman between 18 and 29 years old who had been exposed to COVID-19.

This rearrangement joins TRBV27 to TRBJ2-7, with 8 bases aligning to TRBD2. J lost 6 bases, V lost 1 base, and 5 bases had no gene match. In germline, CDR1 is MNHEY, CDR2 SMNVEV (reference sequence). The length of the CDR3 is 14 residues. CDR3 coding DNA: TGTGCCAGCAGTTTATGGCGGGAGGCCCTCGAGCAGTACTTC. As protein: CASSLWREALEQYF.

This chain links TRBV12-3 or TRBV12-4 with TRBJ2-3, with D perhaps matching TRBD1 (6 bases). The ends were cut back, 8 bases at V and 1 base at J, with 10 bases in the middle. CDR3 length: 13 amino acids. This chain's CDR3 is CASLKGGTDTQYF. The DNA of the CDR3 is TGTGCCAGCTTGAAGGGGGGCACAGATACGCAGTATTTT.

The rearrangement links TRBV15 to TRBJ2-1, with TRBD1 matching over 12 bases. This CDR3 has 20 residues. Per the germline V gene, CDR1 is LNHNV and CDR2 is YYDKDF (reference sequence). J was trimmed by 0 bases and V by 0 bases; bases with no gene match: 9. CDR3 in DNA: TGTGCCACCAGCAGAGATGAGCGGGACAGGGGGCCTCCCTCCTACAATGAGCAGTTCTTC. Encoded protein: CATSRDERDRGPPSYNEQFF.

The CDR3 loop is CASSPVGSRELGRRYTF. The CDR3 coding sequence is TGTGCCAGCTCACCAGTGGGGTCGAGGGAGTTAGGACGTCGCTACACCTTC. The rearrangement uses TRBV18 and TRBJ1-2; D gene uncertain. Germline lookup yields CDR1 KGHSH and CDR2 LQKENI. V lost 2 bases and J lost 9, with 25 bases in between. This CDR3 is 17 amino acids long.

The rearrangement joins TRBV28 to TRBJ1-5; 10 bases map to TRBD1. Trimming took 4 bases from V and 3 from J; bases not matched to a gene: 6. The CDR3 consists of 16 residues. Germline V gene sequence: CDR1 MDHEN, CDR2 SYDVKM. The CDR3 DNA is TGTGCCAGCAGTTACCGGGACAGGGGAAACAATCAGCCCCAGCATTTT. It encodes CASSYRDRGNNQPQHF.

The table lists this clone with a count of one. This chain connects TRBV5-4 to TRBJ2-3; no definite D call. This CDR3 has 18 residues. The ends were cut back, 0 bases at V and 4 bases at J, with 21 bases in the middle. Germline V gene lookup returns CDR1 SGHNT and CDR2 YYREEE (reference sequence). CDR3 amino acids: CASSLATTTTQFADTQYF. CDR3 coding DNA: TGTGCCAGCAGCTTGGCCACCACCACCACCCAGTTCGCAGATACGCAGTATTTT.

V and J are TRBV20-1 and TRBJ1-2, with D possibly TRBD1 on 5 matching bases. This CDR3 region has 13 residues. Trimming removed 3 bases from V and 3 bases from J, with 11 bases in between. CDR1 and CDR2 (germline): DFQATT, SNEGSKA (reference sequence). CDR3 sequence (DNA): TGCAGTGCTAGTGAACAGGCGCACTATGGCTACACCTTC. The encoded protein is CSASEQAHYGYTF.

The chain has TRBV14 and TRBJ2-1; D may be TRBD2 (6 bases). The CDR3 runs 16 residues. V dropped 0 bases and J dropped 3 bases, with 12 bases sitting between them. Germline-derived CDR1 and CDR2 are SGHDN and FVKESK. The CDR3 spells CASSQEWRTNYNEQFF. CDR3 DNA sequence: TGTGCCAGCAGCCAAGAATGGAGGACTAACTACAATGAGCAGTTCTTC.

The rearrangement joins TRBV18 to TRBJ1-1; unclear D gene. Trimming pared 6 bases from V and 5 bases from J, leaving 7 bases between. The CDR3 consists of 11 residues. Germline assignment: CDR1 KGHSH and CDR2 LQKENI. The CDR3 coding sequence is TGTGCCAGCTCGGCGGGGACTGAAGCTTTCTTT. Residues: CASSAGTEAFF. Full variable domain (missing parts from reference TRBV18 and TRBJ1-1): NAGVMQNPRHLVRRRGQEARLRCSPMKGHSHVYWYRQLPEEGLKFMVYLQKENIIDESGMPKERFSAEFPKEGPSILRIQQVVRGDSAAYFCASSAGTEAFFGQGTRLTVV.

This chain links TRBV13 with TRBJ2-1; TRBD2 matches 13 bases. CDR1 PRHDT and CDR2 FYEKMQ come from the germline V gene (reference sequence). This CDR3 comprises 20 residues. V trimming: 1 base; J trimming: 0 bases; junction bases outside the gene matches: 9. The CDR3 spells CASSLDGTSGTRSSYNEQFF. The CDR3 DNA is TGTGCCAGCAGCTTAGATGGGACTAGCGGGACAAGGAGCTCCTACAATGAGCAGTTCTTC.

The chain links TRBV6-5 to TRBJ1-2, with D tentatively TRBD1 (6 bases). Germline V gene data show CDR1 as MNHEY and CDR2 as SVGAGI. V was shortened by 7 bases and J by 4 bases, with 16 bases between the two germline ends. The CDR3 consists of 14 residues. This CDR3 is CASNLGTNFYGYTF. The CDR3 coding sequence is TGTGCCAGCAACCTCGGGACAAACTTCTATGGCTACACCTTC.

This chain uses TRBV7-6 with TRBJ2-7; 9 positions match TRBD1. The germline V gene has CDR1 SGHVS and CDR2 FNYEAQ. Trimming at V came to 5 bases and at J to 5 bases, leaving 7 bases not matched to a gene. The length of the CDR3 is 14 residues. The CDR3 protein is CASSGPGQGDEQYF. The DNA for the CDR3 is TGTGCCAGCAGCGGGCCGGGACAGGGTGACGAGCAGTACTTC.

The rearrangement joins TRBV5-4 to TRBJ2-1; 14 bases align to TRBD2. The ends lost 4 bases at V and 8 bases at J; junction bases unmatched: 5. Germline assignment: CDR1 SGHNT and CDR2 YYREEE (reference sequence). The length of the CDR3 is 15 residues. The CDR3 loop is CASSPGLAGVYEQFF. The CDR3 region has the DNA TGTGCCAGCAGCCCGGGACTAGCGGGAGTCTATGAGCAGTTCTTC.

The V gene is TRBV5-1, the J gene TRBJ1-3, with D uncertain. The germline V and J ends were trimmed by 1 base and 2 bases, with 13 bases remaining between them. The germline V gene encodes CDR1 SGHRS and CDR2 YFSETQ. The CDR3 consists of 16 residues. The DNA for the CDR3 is TGCGCCAGCAGCTTGATTGGGGAGGGTACTGGAAACACCATATATTTT. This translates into CASSLIGEGTGNTIYF. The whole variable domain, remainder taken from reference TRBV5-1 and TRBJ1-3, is KAGVTQTPRYLIKTRGQQVTLSCSPISGHRSVSWYQQTPGQGLQFLFEYFSETQRNKGNFPGRFSGRQFSNSRSEMNVSTLELGDSALYLCASSLIGEGTGNTIYFGEGSWLTVV.

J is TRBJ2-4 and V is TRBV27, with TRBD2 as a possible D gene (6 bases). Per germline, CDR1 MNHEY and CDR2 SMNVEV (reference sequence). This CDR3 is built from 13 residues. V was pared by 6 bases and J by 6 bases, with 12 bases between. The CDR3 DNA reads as TGTGCCAGCAGGGGGGAGGTCGTAAACATTCAGTACTTC. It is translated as CASRGEVVNIQYF.

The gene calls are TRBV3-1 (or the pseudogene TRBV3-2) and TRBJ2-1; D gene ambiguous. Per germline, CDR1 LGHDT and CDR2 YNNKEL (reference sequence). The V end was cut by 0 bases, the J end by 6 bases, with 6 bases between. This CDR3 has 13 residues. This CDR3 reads CASSQEGPNEQFF. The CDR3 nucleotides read TGTGCCAGCAGCCAAGAGGGCCCCAATGAGCAGTTCTTC.

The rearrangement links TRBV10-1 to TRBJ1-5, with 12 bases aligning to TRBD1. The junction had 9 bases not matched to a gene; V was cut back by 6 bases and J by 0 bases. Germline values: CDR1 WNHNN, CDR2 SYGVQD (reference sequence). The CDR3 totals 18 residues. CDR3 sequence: CASRPRDRGQNSNQPQHF. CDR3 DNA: TGCGCCAGCAGACCCCGGGACAGGGGGCAAAATAGCAATCAGCCCCAGCATTTT.